Presented here are 29 T cell receptor beta chains from one specimen sequenced in a study of T cell responses to AZD1222 COVID-19 vaccine (dated by TCRdb to the early 2020s). The library was generated by the immunoSEQ multiplex PCR assay. TCRdb retrieved this table from immuneACCESS and kept in-frame rearrangements only. Not all clones are present; in checked studies, unresolved V genes account for under half, and no reason is known for the remainder. This sample lists approximately 150,000 clones; 88% were detected once. 4% to 5.5% of the sample lies in the top ten. What this sample's time point label stands for: about 28 days (+/-7) after the second vaccine dose. Source: peripheral blood, taken 28 days after the second AZD1222 dose. All receptors derive from an adult who received the AZD1222 COVID-19 vaccine.

This clone turned up a few times. CDR3 amino acids: CASSLYGVSNQPQHF. CDR3 DNA: TGTGCCAGCAGTTTGTATGGGGTTAGCAATCAGCCCCAGCATTTT. This sequence joins TRBV27 and TRBJ1-5; unclear D gene. The CDR3 consists of 15 residues. Germline V gene sequence: CDR1 MNHEY, CDR2 SMNVEV (reference sequence). V gave up 3 bases and J gave up 0 bases, with 9 bases separating them.

V gene TRBV12-3 or TRBV12-4 combines with J gene TRBJ1-2; TRBD1 matches 8 bases. V lost 6 bases, J lost 8 bases, and 5 bases stayed unmatched. The CDR3 sequence is 12 residues long. In DNA, the CDR3 is TGTGCCAGCAGCCCCGACAGGGGAGGCTACACCTTC. It translates to CASSPDRGGYTF.

The V call is TRBV9, the J call TRBJ2-5; D gene uncertain. The CDR3 loop spans 15 amino acids. The germline V gene encodes CDR1 SGDLS and CDR2 YYNGEE. The germline V and J ends were trimmed by 4 bases and 5 bases, with 18 bases remaining between them. The CDR3 region is CASSPRLIPMETQYF. The CDR3 coding sequence is TGTGCCAGCAGCCCTCGCTTGATCCCTATGGAGACCCAGTACTTC.

This chain links TRBV11-2 with TRBJ2-1; unclear D gene. CDR3 length equals 14 residues. Germline V lookup: CDR1 SGHAT, CDR2 FQNNGV. Trimming took 5 bases from V and 1 from J, leaving 9 bases between them. The CDR3 sequence: CASSPQISYNEQFF. The DNA of the CDR3 is TGTGCCAGCAGCCCACAGATTTCCTACAATGAGCAGTTCTTC.

CDR3 residues: CASSPTSGTYNEQFF. The CDR3 nucleotides read TGTGCCAGCAGCCCGACTAGCGGTACCTACAATGAGCAGTTCTTC. V usage is TRBV7-6 and J usage is TRBJ2-1; 9 bases fit TRBD2. Germline V lookup: CDR1 SGHVS, CDR2 FNYEAQ. The CDR3 runs to 15 residues. The junction had 4 bases not matched to a gene; V was cut back by 5 bases and J by 2 bases.

CDR3 nucleotide sequence: TGCGCCAGCAGCCCCGGACGGGGGCTCCTAGATACGCAGTATTTT. It encodes CASSPGRGLLDTQYF. J is TRBJ2-3 and V is TRBV5-1; D may be TRBD1 or TRBD2 (6 bases each). The CDR3 has 15 residues. The germline V gene encodes CDR1 SGHRS and CDR2 YFSETQ. With 4 bases removed from V and 5 bases from J, the gap between germline ends came to 17 bases.

The chain couples TRBV5-1 to TRBJ2-2, with D possibly being TRBD1 (5 bases). Germline V gene lookup returns CDR1 SGHRS and CDR2 YFSETQ. Trimming shortened V by 5 bases and J by 3 bases, and 14 bases separated the two germline ends. This CDR3 comprises 15 residues. For the CDR3, the DNA is TGCGCCAGCAGGGAATCGACAGCAGACACCGGGGAGCTGTTTTTT. Translated: CASRESTADTGELFF.

J is TRBJ1-1 and V is TRBV7-9, with 7 bases identical to TRBD1. Per the germline V gene, CDR1 is SEHNR and CDR2 is FQNEAQ (reference sequence). After removal of 8 bases from V and 1 base from J, the junction contained 7 bases not matched to a gene. This CDR3 has 14 amino acids. CDR3 in amino acids: CASRDSGGNTEAFF. CDR3 coding DNA: TGTGCCAGCCGGGACAGTGGAGGGAACACTGAAGCTTTCTTT.

V usage is TRBV19 and J usage is TRBJ2-1; D is uncertain. CDR1 LNHDA and CDR2 SQIVND come from the germline V gene (reference sequence). The CDR3 spans 14 residues. V was trimmed by 2 bases and J by 4 bases, leaving 9 bases between them. CDR3: CASSISLTYNEQFF. The CDR3 region has the DNA TGTGCCAGTAGTATAAGCCTTACATACAATGAGCAGTTCTTC.

This chain connects TRBV18 to TRBJ1-5, with 9 bases fitting TRBD1. The ends lost 5 bases at V and 6 bases at J; junction bases unmatched: 5. The CDR3 length is 14 residues. CDR1 and CDR2 (germline): KGHSH, LQKENI. The CDR3 coding sequence is TGTGCCAGCTCAGTACAGGGGGCGATTCAGCCCCAGCATTTT. Its protein product is CASSVQGAIQPQHF.

The chain has TRBV25-1 and TRBJ1-2; D unclear. The CDR3 sequence is 11 residues long. Germline V lookup: CDR1 MGHDK, CDR2 SYGVNS. V was trimmed by 10 bases and J by 5 bases, leaving 11 bases between them. Here the CDR3 DNA reads TGTGCCACCAGATCCCTTTATGGCTACACCTTC. It codes for CATRSLYGYTF.

This clone has just a few counts. Other nucleotide sequences in the sample specify the same CDR3. The chain links TRBV5-1 to TRBJ1-2, with D possibly matching TRBD1 (6 bases). Trimming shortened V by 2 bases and J by 2 bases, and 7 bases separated the two germline ends. The CDR3 consists of 13 residues. Germline values: CDR1 SGHRS, CDR2 YFSETQ. As DNA, the CDR3 is TGCGCCAGCAGCTTAGACAGGAACTATGGCTACACCTTC. Its translation is CASSLDRNYGYTF.

The chain recombines TRBV29-1 with TRBJ1-1; 9 positions agree with TRBD1. Trimming at V came to 5 bases and at J to 8 bases, leaving 3 bases not matched to a gene. The CDR3 length is 11 residues. Germline loops: CDR1 SQVTM, CDR2 ANQGSEA. CDR3 in amino acids: CSVIGQGEAFF. CDR3 DNA sequence: TGCAGCGTTATAGGACAGGGGGAAGCTTTCTTT.

This chain joins TRBV30 and TRBJ2-1; perhaps D is TRBD1 or TRBD2 (6 bases each). The germline V gene has CDR1 GTSNPN and CDR2 SVGIG (reference sequence). The CDR3 spans 16 residues. V was trimmed by 0 bases and J by 7 bases, leaving 19 bases between them. The CDR3, as DNA: TGTGCCTGGAGTGTATTGGGGGGCAGGTCCCGGAATGAGCAGTTCTTC. Its protein is CAWSVLGGRSRNEQFF. Full variable domain (rest looked up from reference TRBV30 and TRBJ2-1): SQTIHQWPATLVQPVGSPLSLECTVEGTSNPNLYWYRQAAGRGLQLLFYSVGIGQISSEVPQNLSASRPQDRQFILSSKKLLLSDSGFYLCAWSVLGGRSRNEQFFGPGTRLTVL.

This clone was detected ten times or more. This chain connects TRBV12-3 or TRBV12-4 to TRBJ2-2; D not certain. The CDR3 runs to 12 residues. Trimming took 8 bases from V and 5 from J, leaving 9 bases between them. The CDR3: CASGVRTGELFF. DNA for the CDR3: TGTGCCAGCGGGGTCCGAACCGGGGAGCTGTTTTTT.

The chain joins TRBV4-1 to TRBJ2-3; 11 positions match TRBD1. The CDR3 has 15 amino acids. J was trimmed by 6 bases and V by 4 bases; bases with no gene match: 6. Germline CDR1 and CDR2: MGHRA and YSYEKL. The CDR3 DNA follows: TGCGCCAGCAGCCCCCGGGACAGGGGGATGGATACGCAGTATTTT. Protein sequence: CASSPRDRGMDTQYF.

The chain's CDR3 is CASSFTQYGYTF. The CDR3 DNA reads as TGTGCCAGCAGTTTTACCCAGTATGGCTACACCTTC. The V gene is TRBV12-3 or TRBV12-4, the J gene TRBJ1-2; the D is unclear. V shed 3 bases and J shed 5 bases, with 7 bases lying between them. This CDR3 contains 12 residues.

J is TRBJ2-2 and V is TRBV6-5, with TRBD2 identical over 9 bases. Germline V gives CDR1 MNHEY, CDR2 SVGAGI. V was pared by 5 bases and J by 9 bases, with 7 bases of the junction left unmatched. CDR3 size: 14 residues. The CDR3 bases are TGTGCCAGCAGTATATATAGCGGGGGAAGGGAGCTGTTTTTT. This sequence encodes CASSIYSGGRELFF.

This clone was picked up one time. The chain is built from TRBV7-3 and TRBJ2-7; D may correspond to TRBD1 or TRBD2 (5 bases each). The germline V and J ends were trimmed by 1 base and 3 bases, with 13 bases remaining between them. CDR3 length equals 15 residues. The germline V gene has CDR1 SGHTA and CDR2 FQGTGA. The CDR3 loop reads CASSLIGGAHYEQYF. The CDR3 DNA reads as TGTGCCAGCAGCTTAATTGGGGGTGCGCACTACGAGCAGTACTTC.

This chain links TRBV5-1 with TRBJ1-1; unclear D gene. Germline assignment: CDR1 SGHRS and CDR2 YFSETQ. Trimming shortened V by 1 base and J by 0 bases, and 7 bases separated the two germline ends. The CDR3 totals 14 residues. This CDR3 is CASSLSRMNTEAFF. CDR3 nucleotides: TGCGCCAGCAGCTTGAGTCGGATGAACACTGAAGCTTTCTTT.

J is TRBJ2-7 and V is TRBV5-1; D perhaps matches TRBD2 (6 bases). CDR1 and CDR2 from the germline V gene are SGHRS and YFSETQ. This CDR3 has 15 residues. V gave up 4 bases and J gave up 6 bases, with 20 bases separating them. The CDR3 loop is CASSVTGGFLFEQYF. The CDR3 DNA reads TGCGCCAGCAGCGTAACCGGGGGTTTTCTCTTCGAGCAGTACTTC.

This clone was seen more than once but under ten times. The chain employs TRBV5-1 and TRBJ1-2; 7 bases align to TRBD1. In germline, CDR1 is SGHRS, CDR2 YFSETQ. V gave up 5 bases and J gave up 2 bases; unmatched junction bases: 15. The CDR3 spans 17 residues. The CDR3 here is CASRGDSGGRANYGYTF. The CDR3 DNA is TGCGCCAGCAGAGGGGACAGTGGAGGCAGGGCGAACTATGGCTACACCTTC. Supplemented by reference TRBV5-1 and TRBJ1-2, the full variable domain reads KAGVTQTPRYLIKTRGQQVTLSCSPISGHRSVSWYQQTPGQGLQFLFEYFSETQRNKGNFPGRFSGRQFSNSRSEMNVSTLELGDSALYLCASRGDSGGRANYGYTFGSGTRLTVV.

The chain employs TRBV6-1 and TRBJ1-4; a possible D gene is TRBD1 (5 bases). The V gene lost 1 base and the J gene lost 7 bases, with 10 bases spanning the gap. CDR1 is MNHNS and CDR2 is SASEGT in the germline V gene. The CDR3 contains 14 residues. The DNA of the CDR3 is TGTGCCAGCAGTGAAGGGGGCGGAGGTGAAAAACTGTTTTTT. This encodes CASSEGGGGEKLFF.

The chain has TRBV5-5 and TRBJ2-1; the D is unclear. The CDR3 has 13 amino acids. Germline loops: CDR1 SGHKS, CDR2 YYEKEE (reference sequence). The V and J ends lost 2 bases and 4 bases respectively, with 7 bases between them. The CDR3 nucleotides are TGTGCCAGCAGCTTCCTAGATTACAATGAGCAGTTCTTC. Its protein is CASSFLDYNEQFF.

The chain couples TRBV5-1 to TRBJ1-2, with D possibly matching TRBD1 (5 bases). The V gene's germline CDR1 is SGHRS and CDR2 YFSETQ. Trimming cost V 0 bases and J 5 bases, with 11 bases left between them. The CDR3 extends over 14 amino acids. In DNA, the CDR3 is TGCGCCAGCAGCTTGGCGGGGGAAGATTATGGCTACACCTTC. Translated, it gives CASSLAGEDYGYTF.

V is TRBV5-4 and J is TRBJ1-5; the match to TRBD1 covers 8 bases. From germline, CDR1 is SGHNT and CDR2 YYREEE (reference sequence). The CDR3 runs to 15 residues. Germline trimming cut 0 bases from V and 4 bases from J; bases unmatched to any gene: 3. CDR3 nucleotides: TGTGCCAGCAGCTTGGGACAGGGGATGAATCAGCCCCAGCATTTT. Protein sequence: CASSLGQGMNQPQHF.

V is TRBV5-4 and J is TRBJ2-3; TRBD2 agrees at 11 bases. Germline V gene sequence: CDR1 SGHNT, CDR2 YYREEE (reference sequence). The V segment lost 2 bases and the J segment 0 bases; nucleotides outside the gene matches: 5. This CDR3 spans 17 amino acids. This CDR3 is CASSLPGLAGSTDTQYF. The CDR3 bases are TGTGCCAGCAGCTTACCAGGACTAGCGGGTAGCACAGATACGCAGTATTTT.

J is TRBJ1-1 and V is TRBV5-6, with D possibly matching TRBD1 (5 bases). The CDR3 runs 12 residues. The V gene's germline CDR1 is SGHDT and CDR2 YYEEEE. The V end lost 6 bases, the J end lost 4 bases, and 10 bases lay between the germline ends. The CDR3 spells CASTSGGTEAFF. The CDR3 nucleotides are TGTGCCAGCACATCCGGGGGCACTGAAGCTTTCTTT.

The V gene is TRBV11-1, the J gene TRBJ2-2, with a tentative D call TRBD2 (6 bases). Germline-derived CDR1 and CDR2 are SGHAT and FQDESV (reference sequence). This CDR3 contains 16 residues. Trimming took off 3 bases at V and 0 bases at J, with 11 bases between the two ends. The CDR3 is CASSLEGPSNTGELFF. CDR3 coding DNA: TGTGCCAGCAGCTTGGAGGGGCCCTCGAACACCGGGGAGCTGTTTTTT.